The clone carrying this TCR beta chain has a handful of counts. The CDR3 has 14 amino acids. CDR1 is SGHAT and CDR2 is FQNNGV in the germline V gene. The J segment lost 8 bases and the V segment lost 2 bases, leaving 3 bases of the junction unmatched. TCRdb independently ran MiXCR on the 5' RACE reads; one entry per CDR3 protein. The sample shows about 70,000 distinct CDR3 sequences, around 13% of them seen only once. This sample was included in a study of early T cells in non-severe SARS-CoV-2 infection. The TCR comes from an adult who was a healthcare worker with PCR-confirmed SARS-CoV-2 infection or an uninfected control (not recorded which). Here the sequenced sample was whole blood, taken at baseline. The rearrangement links TRBV11-2 to TRBJ2-1; TRBD2 aligns across 10 bases. The CDR3 DNA sequence: TGTGCCAGCAGCTTACTAGCGGGAGAGTATGAGCAGTTCTTC. Translated, it gives CASSLLAGEYEQFF.